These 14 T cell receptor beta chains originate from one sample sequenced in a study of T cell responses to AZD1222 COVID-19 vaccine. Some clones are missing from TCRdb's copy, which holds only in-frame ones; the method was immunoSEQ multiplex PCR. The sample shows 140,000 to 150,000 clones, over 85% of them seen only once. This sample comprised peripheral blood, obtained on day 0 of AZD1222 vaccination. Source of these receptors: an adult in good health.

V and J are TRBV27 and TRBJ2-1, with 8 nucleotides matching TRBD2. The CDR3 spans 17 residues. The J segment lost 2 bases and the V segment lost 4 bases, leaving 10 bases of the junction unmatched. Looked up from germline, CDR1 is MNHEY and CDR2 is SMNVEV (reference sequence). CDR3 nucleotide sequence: TGTGCCAGCAGTTCCGTAAACCCGGGACTAGCCTACAATGAGCAGTTCTTC. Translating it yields CASSSVNPGLAYNEQFF.

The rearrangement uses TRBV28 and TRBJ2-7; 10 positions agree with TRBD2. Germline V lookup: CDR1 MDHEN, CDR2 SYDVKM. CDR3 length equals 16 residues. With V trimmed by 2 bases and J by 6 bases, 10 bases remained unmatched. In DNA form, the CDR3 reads TGTGCCAGCAGTTTAGAGTCCCTAGCGGGAGTCTCCGAGCAGTACTTC. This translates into CASSLESLAGVSEQYF.

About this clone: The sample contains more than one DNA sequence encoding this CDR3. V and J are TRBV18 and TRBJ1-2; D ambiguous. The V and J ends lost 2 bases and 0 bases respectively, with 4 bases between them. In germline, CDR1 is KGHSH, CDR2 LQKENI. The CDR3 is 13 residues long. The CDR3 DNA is TGTGCCAGCTCACCAGGGGCTAACTATGGCTACACCTTC. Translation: CASSPGANYGYTF.

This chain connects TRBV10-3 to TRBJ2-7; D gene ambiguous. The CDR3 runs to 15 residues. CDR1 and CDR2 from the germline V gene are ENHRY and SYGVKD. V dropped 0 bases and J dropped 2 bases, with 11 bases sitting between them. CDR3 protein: CAISESVDGTYEQYF. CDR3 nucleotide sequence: TGTGCCATCAGTGAGTCGGTAGACGGAACCTACGAGCAGTACTTC.

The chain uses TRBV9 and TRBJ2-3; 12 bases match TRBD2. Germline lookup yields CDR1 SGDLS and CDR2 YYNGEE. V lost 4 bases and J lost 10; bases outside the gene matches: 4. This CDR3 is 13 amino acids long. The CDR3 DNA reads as TGTGCCAGCAGCACCTCTAGCGGGAGGGCGCAGTATTTT. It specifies CASSTSSGRAQYF.

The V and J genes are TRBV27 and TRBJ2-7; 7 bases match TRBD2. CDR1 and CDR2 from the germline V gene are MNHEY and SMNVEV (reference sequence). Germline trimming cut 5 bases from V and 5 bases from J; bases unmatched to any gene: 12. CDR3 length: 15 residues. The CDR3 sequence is CASSPRTSTTHEQYF. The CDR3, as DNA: TGTGCCAGCAGTCCCCGGACTAGTACGACCCACGAGCAGTACTTC.

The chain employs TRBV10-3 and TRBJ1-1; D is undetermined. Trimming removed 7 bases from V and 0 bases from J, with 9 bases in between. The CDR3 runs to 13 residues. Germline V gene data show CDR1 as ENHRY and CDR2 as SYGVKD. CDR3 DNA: TGTGCCATCACCGCCTCGGTGAACACTGAAGCTTTCTTT. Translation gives CAITASVNTEAFF.

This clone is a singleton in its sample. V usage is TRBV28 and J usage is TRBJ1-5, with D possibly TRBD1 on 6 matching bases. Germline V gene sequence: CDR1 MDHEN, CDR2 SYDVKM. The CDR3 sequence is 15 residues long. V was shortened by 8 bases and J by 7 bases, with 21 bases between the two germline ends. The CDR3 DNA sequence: TGTGCCAGCCTCCCTCGGTCGGGGGCGGAGCAGCCCCAGCATTTT. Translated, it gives CASLPRSGAEQPQHF.

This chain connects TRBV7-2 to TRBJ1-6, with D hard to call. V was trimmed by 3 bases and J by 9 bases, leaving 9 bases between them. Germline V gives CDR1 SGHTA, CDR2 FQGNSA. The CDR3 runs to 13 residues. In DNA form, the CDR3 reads TGTGCCAGCAGCTTCAATGGCGCTTCACCCCTCCACTTT. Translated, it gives CASSFNGASPLHF.

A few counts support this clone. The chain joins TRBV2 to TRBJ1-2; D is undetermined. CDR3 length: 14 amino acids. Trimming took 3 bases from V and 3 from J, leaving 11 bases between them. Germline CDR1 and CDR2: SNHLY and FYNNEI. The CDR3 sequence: CASSEEMQYYGYTF. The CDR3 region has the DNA TGTGCCAGCAGTGAGGAGATGCAGTACTATGGCTACACCTTC.

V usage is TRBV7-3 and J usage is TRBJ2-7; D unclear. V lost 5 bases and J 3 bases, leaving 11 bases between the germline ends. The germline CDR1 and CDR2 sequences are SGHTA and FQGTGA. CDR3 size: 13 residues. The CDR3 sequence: CASSPGWVYEQYF. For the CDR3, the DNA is TGTGCCAGCAGCCCCGGGTGGGTCTACGAGCAGTACTTC. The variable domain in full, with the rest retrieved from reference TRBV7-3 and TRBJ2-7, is GAGVSQTPSNKVTEKGKYVELRCDPISGHTALYWYRQSLGQGPEFLIYFQGTGAADDSGLPNDRFFAVRPEGSVSTLKIQRTERGDSAVYLCASSPGWVYEQYFGPGTRLTVT.

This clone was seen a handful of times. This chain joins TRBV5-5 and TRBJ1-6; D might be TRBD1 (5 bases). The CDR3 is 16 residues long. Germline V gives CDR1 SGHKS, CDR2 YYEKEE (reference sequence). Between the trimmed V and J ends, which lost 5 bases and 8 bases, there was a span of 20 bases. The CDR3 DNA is TGTGCCAGCAGTCCGGGACCTTACCCGGAACATTCACCCCTCCACTTT. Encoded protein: CASSPGPYPEHSPLHF.

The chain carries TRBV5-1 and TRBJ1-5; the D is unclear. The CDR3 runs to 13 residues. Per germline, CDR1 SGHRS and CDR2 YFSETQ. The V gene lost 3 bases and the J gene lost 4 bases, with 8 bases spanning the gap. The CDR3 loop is CASSSDGNQPQHF. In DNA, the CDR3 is TGCGCCAGCAGCTCGGACGGTAATCAGCCCCAGCATTTT.

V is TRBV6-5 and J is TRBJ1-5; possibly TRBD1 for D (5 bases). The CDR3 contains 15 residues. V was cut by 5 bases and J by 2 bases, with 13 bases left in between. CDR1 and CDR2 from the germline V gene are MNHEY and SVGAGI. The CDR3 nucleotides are TGTGCCAGCAGTCCGGACATCCATGGCAATCAGCCCCAGCATTTT. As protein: CASSPDIHGNQPQHF.